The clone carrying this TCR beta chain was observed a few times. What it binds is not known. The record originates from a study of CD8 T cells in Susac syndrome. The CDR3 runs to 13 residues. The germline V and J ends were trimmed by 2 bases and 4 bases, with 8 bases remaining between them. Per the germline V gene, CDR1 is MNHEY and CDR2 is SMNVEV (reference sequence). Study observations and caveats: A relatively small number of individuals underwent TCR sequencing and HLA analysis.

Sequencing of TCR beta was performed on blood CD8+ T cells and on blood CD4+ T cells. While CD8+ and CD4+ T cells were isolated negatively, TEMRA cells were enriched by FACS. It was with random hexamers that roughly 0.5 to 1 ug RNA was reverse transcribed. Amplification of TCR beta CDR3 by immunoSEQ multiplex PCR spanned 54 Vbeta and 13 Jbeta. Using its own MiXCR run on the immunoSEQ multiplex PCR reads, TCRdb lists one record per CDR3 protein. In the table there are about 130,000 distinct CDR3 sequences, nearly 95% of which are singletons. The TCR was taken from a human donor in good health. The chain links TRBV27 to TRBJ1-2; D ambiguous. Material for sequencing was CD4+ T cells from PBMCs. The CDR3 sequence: CASSLEGRYGYTF. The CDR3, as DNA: TGTGCCAGCAGTTTAGAGGGTCGCTATGGCTACACCTTC.